A selection of T cell receptor beta chains follows, all from one sample in a study of control samples from healthy donors and cancer patients. Sequencing was performed with immunoSEQ multiplex PCR; in TCRdb, only in-frame clones are kept and a portion is missing. The sample has tens of thousands of clones, around 89% seen once. The sample was blood. The receptors originated from a woman aged 70-85 years in good health. Both conserved end residues are part of each CDR3. D genes are given only for firm matches. Only part of the rows carry a size: once, few, many, or a class if the clone is expanded.

CDR3aa | CDR3nt | j_gene | abundance | v_gene | d_gene
CASSESWSETQYF | TGCGCCAGCAGTGAGTCGTGGTCGGAGACCCAGTACTTC | TRBJ2-5 | - | TRBV10-1 | -
CASTEDLSGNTIYF | TGTGCCAGCACGGAGGACCTCTCTGGAAACACCATATATTTT | TRBJ1-3 | - | TRBV9 | -
CASSPGTARNSPLHF | TGTGCCAGCAGTCCCGGGACAGCCCGTAATTCACCCCTCCACTTT | TRBJ1-6 | - | TRBV6-5 | TRBD1
CASSPGGRTNEKLFF | TGTGCCAGCAGCCCCGGGGGACGAACTAATGAAAAACTGTTTTTT | TRBJ1-4 | - | TRBV3-1/TRBV3-2 | -
CAISPGGLTDTQYF | TGTGCCATCAGCCCCGGGGGCCTCACAGATACGCAGTATTTT | TRBJ2-3 | - | TRBV10-3 | -
CASSSSGVGDYGYTF | TGTGCCAGCAGCTCTTCCGGGGTGGGGGACTATGGCTACACCTTC | TRBJ1-2 | - | TRBV5-5 | -
CASSYSTNQETQYF | TGTGCCAGCAGTTACTCGACCAACCAAGAGACCCAGTACTTC | TRBJ2-5 | - | TRBV6-2/TRBV6-3 | -
CSAQPGGKDGYTF | TGCAGCGCCCAGCCAGGGGGCAAGGATGGCTACACCTTC | TRBJ1-2 | - | TRBV29-1 | TRBD1
CASSWGQPVIEAFF | TGCGCCAGCAGCTGGGGACAGCCGGTAATTGAAGCTTTCTTT | TRBJ1-1 | few | TRBV5-1 | TRBD1
CASSQGLGQPQHF | TGTGCCAGCAGCCAAGGGCTCGGTCAGCCCCAGCATTTT | TRBJ1-5 | - | TRBV7-2 | -